These 20 T cell receptor beta chains were sequenced from one sample in a study of blood T cell repertoires in COVID-19. Here immunoSEQ multiplex PCR was the method, and the copy in TCRdb shows in-frame clones only, minus some. The data show 350,000 or so clones, approximately 90% seen once. Sequencing input: peripheral blood. The receptor source for this set is a woman aged 55-69 years with COVID-19, enrolled during active disease.

V is TRBV5-1 and J is TRBJ1-2; 7 nucleotides match TRBD1. With V trimmed by 4 bases and J by 0 bases, 6 bases remained unmatched. CDR3 length: 15 amino acids. Germline V gives CDR1 SGHRS, CDR2 YFSETQ. The CDR3 reads CASSGTVLPNYGYTF. Written as DNA, the CDR3 is TGCGCCAGCAGCGGGACAGTGCTCCCTAACTATGGCTACACCTTC.

The gene calls are TRBV27 and TRBJ1-5; D gene unclear. From germline, CDR1 is MNHEY and CDR2 SMNVEV (reference sequence). V dropped 4 bases and J dropped 5 bases, with 9 bases sitting between them. The CDR3 loop spans 13 amino acids. Written as DNA, the CDR3 is TGTGCCAGCAGTTCCACAGTGGATCAGCCCCAGCATTTT. It yields the protein CASSSTVDQPQHF.

Here the CDR3 reads CASSLVGGDYETQYF. In DNA form, the CDR3 reads TGCGCCAGCAGCTTGGTAGGAGGGGACTATGAGACCCAGTACTTC. The V gene is TRBV5-1, the J gene TRBJ2-5; TRBD2 aligns across 7 bases. CDR3 length: 15 residues. After removal of 0 bases from V and 5 bases from J, the junction contained 7 bases not matched to a gene. Germline assignment: CDR1 SGHRS and CDR2 YFSETQ.

This chain joins TRBV3-1 (or the pseudogene TRBV3-2) and TRBJ2-1; 7 bases fit TRBD2. In germline, CDR1 is LGHDT, CDR2 YNNKEL (reference sequence). The CDR3 loop spans 12 amino acids. J lost 12 bases, V lost 0 bases, and 2 bases had no gene match. The CDR3 nucleotides are TGTGCCAGCAGCCAAGAGGGGAGGGGGCAGTTCTTC. This codes for CASSQEGRGQFF.

This sequence joins TRBV6-5 and TRBJ1-4; D uncertain. Deletions cut 6 bases from V and 1 base from J, with 12 bases between. Germline lookup yields CDR1 MNHEY and CDR2 SVGAGI. The CDR3 length is 15 residues. CDR3 amino acids: CASRPRQQTNEKLFF. As DNA, the CDR3 is TGTGCCAGCAGACCACGACAACAAACTAATGAAAAACTGTTTTTT.

This clone was seen just once. The V and J genes are TRBV2 and TRBJ2-1; 9 bases fit TRBD2. With 4 bases clipped from V and 8 bases from J, the junction kept 15 bases outside the gene matches. Germline V gives CDR1 SNHLY, CDR2 FYNNEI. The CDR3 has 17 amino acids. The CDR3 region is CASSVGLAGARGDEQFF. CDR3 coding DNA: TGTGCCAGCAGTGTTGGCTTAGCGGGGGCGAGAGGGGATGAGCAGTTCTTC.

This chain links TRBV19 with TRBJ1-1, with D unresolved. Germline loops: CDR1 LNHDA, CDR2 SQIVND (reference sequence). This CDR3 is built from 14 residues. Deletions cut 4 bases from V and 4 bases from J, with 13 bases between. CDR3 sequence (DNA): TGTGCCAGTAGTACGGTTTGGCCGGGCACTGAAGCTTTCTTT. This codes for CASSTVWPGTEAFF.

This clone was counted a few times. The CDR3 here is CAWSVQGGSPLHF. The DNA for the CDR3 is TGTGCCTGGAGTGTACAGGGTGGTTCACCCCTCCACTTT. The V call is TRBV30, the J call TRBJ1-6; D possibly corresponds to TRBD1 (6 bases). The length of the CDR3 is 13 residues. Looked up from germline, CDR1 is GTSNPN and CDR2 is SVGIG (reference sequence). Trimming took off 0 bases at V and 9 bases at J, with 9 bases between the two ends. Full variable domain (rest looked up from reference TRBV30 and TRBJ1-6): SQTIHQWPATLVQPVGSPLSLECTVEGTSNPNLYWYRQAAGRGLQLLFYSVGIGQISSEVPQNLSASRPQDRQFILSSKKLLLSDSGFYLCAWSVQGGSPLHFGNGTRLTVT.

V and J are TRBV25-1 and TRBJ1-5; 7 nucleotides line up with TRBD1. V lost 3 bases to trimming and J lost 8 bases; unmatched junction nucleotides: 13. This CDR3 is built from 16 residues. The germline gives CDR1 MGHDK, CDR2 SYGVNS. The CDR3 DNA reads as TGTGCCAGCAGTGAGAATAGACAGGGTCTCGCGGAGCCCCAGCATTTT. Protein sequence: CASSENRQGLAEPQHF.

Written as DNA, the CDR3 is TGTGCCAGCAGTGAAGGACAAGCTCCCTATAATTCACCCCTCCACTTT. It translates to CASSEGQAPYNSPLHF. The chain joins TRBV2 to TRBJ1-6; the D is unclear. The CDR3 extends over 16 amino acids. CDR1 is SNHLY and CDR2 is FYNNEI in the germline V gene. The V gene lost 1 base and the J gene lost 2 bases, with 9 bases spanning the gap.

The chain is built from TRBV6-5 and TRBJ2-7, with a possible D match to TRBD1 (5 bases). With 6 bases removed from V and 2 bases from J, the gap between germline ends came to 14 bases. This CDR3 region has 14 residues. CDR1 and CDR2 from the germline V gene are MNHEY and SVGAGI. In nucleotides, the CDR3 is TGTGCCAGCAGGCAGGGTTTGGGTCCCTACGAGCAGTACTTC. Translating gives CASRQGLGPYEQYF.

Only a few counts were recorded for this clone. V gene TRBV7-6 combines with J gene TRBJ1-2; 7 nucleotides align to TRBD1. V trimming: 3 bases; J trimming: 2 bases; junction bases outside the gene matches: 0. The germline V gene has CDR1 SGHVS and CDR2 FNYEAQ. The CDR3 spans 13 residues. DNA of the CDR3: TGTGCCAGCAGCTTGGGACAGAACTATGGCTACACCTTC. Its translation: CASSLGQNYGYTF. The full variable domain, completed using reference TRBV7-6 and TRBJ1-2, is GAGVSQSPRYKVTKRGQDVALRCDPISGHVSLYWYRQALGQGPEFLTYFNYEAQQDKSGLPNDRFSAERPEGSISTLTIQRTEQRDSAMYRCASSLGQNYGYTFGSGTRLTVV.

The sample holds one count of this clone. This chain uses TRBV18 with TRBJ2-7; 16 nucleotides align to TRBD2. The CDR3 is 16 residues long. V lost 4 bases to trimming and J lost 2 bases; unmatched junction nucleotides: 2. Germline V lookup: CDR1 KGHSH, CDR2 LQKENI. CDR3 sequence: CASSLGTSGGAYEQYF. The CDR3 bases are TGTGCCAGCTCACTCGGGACTAGCGGGGGGGCCTACGAGCAGTACTTC.

J is TRBJ2-7 and V is TRBV18, with no clear D. This CDR3 has 14 amino acids. Germline V gene lookup returns CDR1 KGHSH and CDR2 LQKENI. V shed 0 bases and J shed 1 base, with 7 bases lying between them. CDR3 residues: CASSPPVGSYEQYF. CDR3 nucleotides: TGTGCCAGCTCACCACCGGTCGGGTCCTACGAGCAGTACTTC.

This clone was observed once. The CDR3 protein is CASSSSRLAGAYHKSTDTQYF. In nucleotides, the CDR3 is TGCGCCAGCAGCTCCTCACGACTAGCGGGGGCCTACCACAAATCCACAGATACGCAGTATTTT. This chain uses TRBV5-1 with TRBJ2-3; 12 positions agree with TRBD2. This CDR3 is 21 amino acids long. Germline V gene data show CDR1 as SGHRS and CDR2 as YFSETQ. V was clipped by 3 bases and J by 2 bases; unmatched bases: 19.

The chain employs TRBV27 and TRBJ1-1; D possibly corresponds to TRBD1 (6 bases). V was cut by 2 bases and J by 1 base, with 11 bases left in between. Per the germline V gene, CDR1 is MNHEY and CDR2 is SMNVEV (reference sequence). The CDR3 consists of 15 residues. CDR3 nucleotides: TGTGCCAGCAGTTTAAATGGACAGCAGAACACTGAAGCTTTCTTT. The encoded protein is CASSLNGQQNTEAFF.

V gene TRBV5-1 combines with J gene TRBJ1-3, with D hard to call. The CDR3 is made up of 16 amino acids. Looked up from germline, CDR1 is SGHRS and CDR2 is YFSETQ. Deletions cut 4 bases from V and 3 bases from J, with 17 bases between. The CDR3 region has the DNA TGCGCCAGCAGCCTGGCAGGCGCCCAGTTTGGAAACACCATATATTTT. Residues: CASSLAGAQFGNTIYF. The full variable domain, rest sourced from reference TRBV5-1 and TRBJ1-3, is KAGVTQTPRYLIKTRGQQVTLSCSPISGHRSVSWYQQTPGQGLQFLFEYFSETQRNKGNFPGRFSGRQFSNSRSEMNVSTLELGDSALYLCASSLAGAQFGNTIYFGEGSWLTVV.

The chain uses TRBV29-1 and TRBJ1-4; TRBD1 might be the D (5 bases). Germline CDR1 and CDR2: SQVTM and ANQGSEA. This CDR3 has 12 residues. Trimming took 7 bases from V and 8 from J, leaving 14 bases between them. DNA for the CDR3: TGCAGCGCGAGGGGTGGTCCCGAAAAACTGTTTTTT. It yields the protein CSARGGPEKLFF.

The V call is TRBV5-1, the J call TRBJ2-7; perhaps TRBD1 as D (6 bases). This CDR3 region has 14 residues. Per germline, CDR1 SGHRS and CDR2 YFSETQ. The V end lost 4 bases, the J end lost 2 bases, and 13 bases lay between the germline ends. CDR3 residues: CASSTRQVPYEQYF. The CDR3 DNA reads as TGCGCCAGCAGCACCCGACAGGTTCCCTACGAGCAGTACTTC.

J is TRBJ1-2 and V is TRBV4-1, with a weak D call TRBD1 (6 bases). Germline CDR1 MGHRA, CDR2 YSYEKL. The CDR3 length is 15 residues. V was trimmed by 2 bases and J by 1 base, leaving 11 bases between them. In DNA form, the CDR3 reads TGCGCCAGCAGCCAACCATCGACAGGTAACTATGGCTACACCTTC. It translates to CASSQPSTGNYGYTF.